This T cell receptor beta chain was sequenced in a study of CD8+CD57+ T cells in acquired aplastic anemia. About the study: When averaged, DNA from sorted CD4+ and CD8+ cells came to 3 to 3.5 ug. The average read count for CD4+ cells in healthy donors was around 9.9 million.

This CDR3 is built from 16 residues. Looked up from germline, CDR1 is DFQATT and CDR2 is SNEGSKA (reference sequence). V lost 6 bases, J lost 4 bases, and 10 bases stayed unmatched. According to the study, genomic DNA was the template for TCR beta VDJ and CDR3 profiling. TCRdb reprocessed the reads with MiXCR, giving one entry per CDR3 protein. Of about 170,000 distinct CDR3 sequences listed, 50% to 75% are singletons. Sequenced input: sorted CD4+, CD8+, or CD8+CD57+ T cells (not recorded which) from PBMCs. The receptor's source is a human donor in good health. The chain has TRBV20-1 and TRBJ2-5, with 14 positions matching TRBD2. The CDR3 bases are TGCAGTGCGCTCTCCGGGACTAGCGGGAGAAGAGAGACCCAGTACTTC. Its translation: CSALSGTSGRRETQYF.